This T cell receptor (beta chain) emerged from a study of technical replicates of blood from four donors. Profiling relied on immunoSEQ multiplex PCR, and the TCRdb table lists in-frame clones only, not all of them. Of tens of thousands of clones listed, about 96% were seen once; the top ten hold around 0.26%. The sequence was collected from a human donor in good health. The sequencing sample was made of T cells isolated from PBMCs.

Written as DNA, the CDR3 is TGTGCCAGCAGACGGGACAGAGGTTTAACCTACGAGCAGTACTTC. It yields the protein CASRRDRGLTYEQYF. This chain links TRBV6-5 with TRBJ2-7; 7 bases match TRBD1. The CDR3 runs to 15 residues. Germline V gene sequence: CDR1 MNHEY, CDR2 SVGAGI. After removal of 6 bases from V and 2 bases from J, the junction contained 10 bases not matched to a gene.